This TCR beta chain emerged from a study of graft-versus-host responses after intestinal transplantation. Study-wide background: Recipients underwent multivisceral, liver-intestinal, or isolated intestinal transplants. Recipients uniformly received anti-thymocyte globulin induction, followed by tacrolimus and steroids for around 3 years.

Sequencing was performed with immunoSEQ multiplex PCR; in TCRdb, only in-frame clones are kept and a portion is missing. Among tens of thousands of clones listed, around 90% were seen once. For this clone: What it recognizes is unknown.

In germline, CDR1 is MNHEY, CDR2 SVGAGI. V was cut by 1 base and J by 4 bases, with 16 bases left in between. The CDR3 loop spans 16 amino acids. Study-level findings and limits: GvH clone levels peaked in circulation, and this peak was associated with early post-transplant HvG declines. High graft-versus-host to host-versus-graft T cell clonal ratios marked allografts of patients with graft-donor macrochimerism.

The material was unstimulated CD8+ T cells sorted from spleen or lymph node cells, obtained before intestinal transplant. This sequence joins TRBV6-5 and TRBJ1-2; TRBD1 is a possible D gene (5 bases). This clonotype was obtained from a human donor who received an intestinal transplant. The CDR3 DNA reads as TGTGCCAGCAGTTACTTCCCGGGGGTTGGAGGCTATGGCTACACCTTC. Its translation: CASSYFPGVGGYGYTF.